The 28 T cell receptor beta chains given below trace back to one sample, sequenced in a study of T cells in Graves' hyperthyroidism and ophthalmopathy. TCR beta CDR3 sequences were amplified from RNA transcripts. Researchers ran a first-round RT-PCR on the TCR CDR3 using the HTBI primer set. Via MiXCR, TCRdb re-called the multiplex PCR reads, giving one row per CDR3 protein. The data hold roughly 720,000 distinct CDR3 sequences, with 15% to 20% observed a single time. Source material: blood. The source is a man aged 45 to 65 with Graves' hyperthyroidism.

This chain connects TRBV19 to TRBJ2-1; 10 bases are a match to TRBD2. Germline assignment: CDR1 LNHDA and CDR2 SQIVND (reference sequence). This CDR3 is 17 amino acids long. Unmatched junction bases numbered 13, after V lost 3 bases and J lost 8 bases. CDR3 DNA sequence: TGTGCCAGTAGTATTTCTAGCGGGGGACCTCGGGGAGATGAGCAGTTCTTC. Its protein is CASSISSGGPRGDEQFF. Full variable domain (outside the CDR3, taken from reference TRBV19 and TRBJ2-1): DGGITQSPKYLFRKEGQNVTLSCEQNLNHDAMYWYRQDPGQGLRLIYYSQIVNDFQKGDIAEGYSVSREKKESFPLTVTSAQKNPTAFYLCASSISSGGPRGDEQFFGPGTRLTVL.

This clonotype was detected ten times or more. The chain links TRBV10-3 to TRBJ2-1, with D unclear. Trimming stripped 6 bases from V and 4 bases from J, with 7 bases between. The CDR3 extends over 12 amino acids. CDR1 is ENHRY and CDR2 is SYGVKD in the germline V gene. The CDR3: CAIRGSYNEQFF. The DNA for the CDR3 is TGTGCCATCAGAGGATCTTACAATGAGCAGTTCTTC.

Comments on this clonotype: One base away lies a much larger clone, so this may be a sequencing read error. V usage is TRBV28 and J usage is TRBJ2-5; D remains unclear. CDR1 and CDR2 from the germline V gene are MDHEN and SYDVKM. The CDR3 is 12 residues long. Trimming pared 5 bases from V and 5 bases from J, leaving 9 bases between. DNA of the CDR3: TGTGCCAGCAGTCGATTTAGGGAGACCCAGTACTTC. It yields the protein CASSRFRETQYF.

The rearrangement links TRBV20-1 to TRBJ1-5, with TRBD1 matching 8 bases. The germline gives CDR1 DFQATT, CDR2 SNEGSKA (reference sequence). The CDR3 is 17 amino acids. The V and J ends lost 1 base and 1 base, in that order; junction bases with no gene match: 9. CDR3 in DNA: TGCAGTGCTAGAGGTTACTCCGGGACAGGAAGCAATCAGCCCCAGCATTTT. Its translation is CSARGYSGTGSNQPQHF.

This sequence joins TRBV30 and TRBJ2-5; TRBD2 is a possible D gene (5 bases). This CDR3 region has 15 residues. Germline-derived CDR1 and CDR2 are GTSNPN and SVGIG (reference sequence). Trimming removed 3 bases at V and 5 bases at J, with 19 bases between. CDR3 coding DNA: TGTGCCTGGAGAGTAGGACCAAGCGGCACGGAGACCCAGTACTTC. Its protein is CAWRVGPSGTETQYF.

This chain uses TRBV20-1 with TRBJ2-7; TRBD2 aligns across 7 bases. Losses at the gene ends were 2 bases for V and 4 bases for J; bases not matched to a gene: 11. Germline-derived CDR1 and CDR2 are DFQATT and SNEGSKA (reference sequence). The CDR3 contains 15 residues. The CDR3 protein is CSARLFSGFKYEQYF. CDR3 sequence (DNA): TGCAGTGCTAGACTTTTTAGCGGGTTCAAGTACGAGCAGTACTTC.

This clonotype was seen a few times. The chain has TRBV5-1 and TRBJ1-2; no clear D. The V gene's germline CDR1 is SGHRS and CDR2 YFSETQ. This CDR3 region has 13 residues. V was trimmed by 5 bases and J by 0 bases, leaving 8 bases between them. CDR3 bases: TGCGCCAGCAGACTACAGACTAACTATGGCTACACCTTC. It codes for CASRLQTNYGYTF.

Many counts were recorded for this clonotype. The V gene is TRBV24-1, the J gene TRBJ2-3; 15 bases line up with TRBD2. With V trimmed by 4 bases and J by 4 bases, 8 bases remained unmatched. This CDR3 is 18 amino acids long. Germline CDR1 and CDR2: KGHDR and SFDVKD. CDR3 DNA: TGTGCCACCAGTGAGGATGGACTAGCGGGAGGGGTGGCAGATACGCAGTATTTT. Its translation is CATSEDGLAGGVADTQYF.

This clonotype was seen at least ten times. This sequence joins TRBV28 and TRBJ2-7; unclear D gene. The CDR3 is made up of 14 amino acids. Germline loops: CDR1 MDHEN, CDR2 SYDVKM. V shed 3 bases and J shed 3 bases, with 12 bases lying between them. CDR3: CASSFPPRNYEQYF. DNA for the CDR3: TGTGCCAGCAGTTTTCCCCCACGGAACTACGAGCAGTACTTC.

This clonotype was picked up many times. This chain joins TRBV30 and TRBJ1-1; no reliable D call. The CDR3 sequence is 13 residues long. Trimming left V 2 bases short and J 0 bases short, with 7 bases between. In germline, CDR1 is GTSNPN, CDR2 SVGIG (reference sequence). In nucleotides, the CDR3 is TGTGCCTGGAGTTTAAACTTGAACACTGAAGCTTTCTTT. As protein: CAWSLNLNTEAFF.

Ten or more counts support this clonotype. The rearrangement joins TRBV27 to TRBJ2-3; D perhaps matches TRBD2 (6 bases). Germline loops: CDR1 MNHEY, CDR2 SMNVEV (reference sequence). The CDR3 is 18 residues long. V lost 8 bases and J 0 bases, leaving 24 bases between the germline ends. The DNA of the CDR3 is TGTGCCAGCGGAGGCCCCGGGGGTAGCGGAGGGAGCACAGATACGCAGTATTTT. The encoded protein is CASGGPGGSGGSTDTQYF.

This clonotype was detected a few times. The chain couples TRBV4-1 to TRBJ1-2; D call uncertain. The germline V gene encodes CDR1 MGHRA and CDR2 YSYEKL. V lost 7 bases to trimming and J lost 6 bases, with 21 bases between them. This CDR3 is 15 amino acids long. The CDR3 region has the DNA TGCGCCAGCACCCGAGTCAGACGCCCGGGGAATGGCTACACCTTC. Its translation: CASTRVRRPGNGYTF.

This clonotype was seen only a few times. The V and J genes are TRBV5-1 and TRBJ1-1; D is perhaps TRBD1 (6 bases). The CDR3 covers 16 residues. Germline CDR1 is SGHRS and CDR2 is YFSETQ. V lost 1 base and J lost 5, with 18 bases in between. The CDR3 DNA follows: TGCGCCAGCAGCTTGATCCCGGGACAAAGGACGACTGAAGCTTTCTTT. This sequence encodes CASSLIPGQRTTEAFF.

This clonotype has at least ten counts. The genes are TRBV20-1 and TRBJ2-7; 8 nucleotides agree with TRBD1. This CDR3 contains 14 residues. V gave up 4 bases and J gave up 0 bases; unmatched junction bases: 5. The germline CDR1 and CDR2 sequences are DFQATT and SNEGSKA (reference sequence). The CDR3 is CSATGQGASYEQYF. For the CDR3, the DNA is TGCAGTGCTACCGGACAGGGAGCCTCCTACGAGCAGTACTTC.

The table lists this clonotype with many counts. This chain joins TRBV28 and TRBJ2-1; 9 bases fit TRBD2. The V segment lost 4 bases and the J segment 8 bases; nucleotides outside the gene matches: 9. The germline CDR1 and CDR2 sequences are MDHEN and SYDVKM. The CDR3 runs to 15 residues. The DNA of the CDR3 is TGTGCCAGCAGTTCTCTGGCTAGCGGGGACTATGAGCAGTTCTTC. This codes for CASSSLASGDYEQFF. Based on the CDR3 plus reference TRBV28 and TRBJ2-1, the full variable domain is DVKVTQSSRYLVKRTGEKVFLECVQDMDHENMFWYRQDPGLGLRLIYFSYDVKMKEKGDIPEGYSVSREKKERFSLILESASTNQTSMYLCASSSLASGDYEQFFGPGTRLTVL.

This clonotype was detected ten times or more. The genes are TRBV12-3 or TRBV12-4 and TRBJ2-7; maybe TRBD1 (5 bases). Trimming stripped 4 bases from V and 5 bases from J, with 15 bases between. The CDR3 spans 14 residues. The CDR3 sequence is CASSSGQNWDEQYF. CDR3 nucleotide sequence: TGTGCCAGCAGTTCTGGACAAAACTGGGACGAGCAGTACTTC.

Only a few counts were recorded for this clonotype. The chain links TRBV5-4 to TRBJ2-3, with TRBD1 matching over 7 bases. The CDR3 consists of 13 residues. V dropped 5 bases and J dropped 6; count of bases not matched to a gene: 6. Germline V lookup: CDR1 SGHNT, CDR2 YYREEE (reference sequence). DNA of the CDR3: TGTGCCAGCAGGTCGGACAGGCGGGATACGCAGTATTTT. Translated: CASRSDRRDTQYF. The complete variable domain, with remaining parts taken from reference TRBV5-4 and TRBJ2-3, reads ETGVTQSPTHLIKTRGQQVTLRCSSQSGHNTVSWYQQALGQGPQFIFQYYREEENGRGNFPPRFSGLQFPNYSSELNVNALELDDSALYLCASRSDRRDTQYFGPGTRLTVL.

This clonotype was recorded many times. J is TRBJ1-3 and V is TRBV18, with D unresolved. The ends were cut back, 3 bases at V and 4 bases at J, with 7 bases in the middle. This CDR3 is 13 amino acids long. The V gene's germline CDR1 is KGHSH and CDR2 LQKENI. The CDR3 sequence: CASSPGEGNTIYF. The CDR3 coding sequence is TGTGCCAGCTCACCGGGAGAAGGAAACACCATATATTTT.

This clonotype was observed a handful of times. The chain is built from TRBV15 and TRBJ1-1; tentatively, D is TRBD1 (5 bases). The CDR3 length is 15 residues. Trimming cost V 5 bases and J 0 bases, with 13 bases left between them. Germline CDR1 LNHNV, CDR2 YYDKDF (reference sequence). The CDR3 reads CATSGRQDMNTEAFF. DNA for the CDR3: TGTGCCACCAGCGGACGGCAGGACATGAACACTGAAGCTTTCTTT.

This clonotype was counted many times. J is TRBJ1-1 and V is TRBV6-2 or TRBV6-3; no reliable D call. The CDR3 length is 13 residues. V was clipped by 5 bases and J by 3 bases, with 10 bases between them. The germline gives CDR1 MNHEY, CDR2 SVGEGT. This chain's CDR3 is CASSRRSYTEAFF. CDR3 DNA: TGTGCCAGCAGTCGGAGATCATACACTGAAGCTTTCTTT.

There are a few counts of this clonotype. This chain connects TRBV3-1 to TRBJ2-4; 9 bases align to TRBD2. The V gene's germline CDR1 is LGHDT and CDR2 YNNKEL (reference sequence). The CDR3 totals 16 residues. V lost 3 bases and J lost 6; bases outside the gene matches: 9. CDR3 sequence: CASSHLTSGSGNIQYF. CDR3 sequence (DNA): TGTGCCAGCAGCCATCTTACTAGCGGGTCCGGAAACATTCAGTACTTC.

This clonotype showed up just a few times. This chain joins TRBV27 and TRBJ2-2; D gene unclear. CDR3 length equals 11 residues. Germline values: CDR1 MNHEY, CDR2 SMNVEV (reference sequence). V lost 8 bases, J lost 7 bases, and 8 bases lay in between. The CDR3 region is CASGWGGELFF. In DNA, the CDR3 is TGTGCCAGCGGGTGGGGCGGGGAGCTGTTTTTT.

This clonotype occurred many times. The rearrangement joins TRBV30 to TRBJ2-5; 9 bases map to TRBD2. Germline values: CDR1 GTSNPN, CDR2 SVGIG (reference sequence). Trimming at V came to 4 bases and at J to 5 bases, leaving 8 bases not matched to a gene. This CDR3 spans 14 amino acids. The CDR3 region is CAWIEIAGEETQYF. The CDR3 coding sequence is TGTGCCTGGATTGAGATAGCGGGAGAGGAGACCCAGTACTTC.

This chain uses TRBV9 with TRBJ2-3, with 12 positions matching TRBD2. This CDR3 comprises 21 residues. Per germline, CDR1 SGDLS and CDR2 YYNGEE. Trimming cost V 2 bases and J 1 base; bases outside gene matches: 17. This CDR3 is CASSVTPFTSGRNLRTDTQYF. The CDR3 bases are TGTGCCAGCAGCGTGACCCCATTTACTAGCGGGAGGAATCTCCGCACAGATACGCAGTATTTT.

There are many counts of this clonotype. The chain carries TRBV24-1 and TRBJ2-5, with unresolved D. Trimming took off 0 bases at V and 5 bases at J, with 3 bases between the two ends. CDR3 length: 12 residues. Germline CDR1 is KGHDR and CDR2 is SFDVKD. Written as DNA, the CDR3 is TGTGCCACCAGTGATTTGCAGGAGACCCAGTACTTC. This sequence encodes CATSDLQETQYF.

This clonotype was seen at least ten times. This chain links TRBV7-2 with TRBJ2-3, with D tentatively TRBD2 (6 bases). Trimming stripped 4 bases from V and 0 bases from J, with 14 bases between. Germline values: CDR1 SGHTA, CDR2 FQGNSA. This CDR3 comprises 16 residues. CDR3 DNA sequence: TGTGCCAGCAGCTCCCAGGCGGGACCTAGCACAGATACGCAGTATTTT. Translated, it gives CASSSQAGPSTDTQYF. Full variable domain (missing parts from reference TRBV7-2 and TRBJ2-3): GAGVSQSPSNKVTEKGKDVELRCDPISGHTALYWYRQSLGQGLEFLIYFQGNSAPDKSGLPSDRFSAERTGGSVSTLTIQRTQQEDSAVYLCASSSQAGPSTDTQYFGPGTRLTVL.

Ten or more counts support this clonotype. The chain joins TRBV27 to TRBJ2-1; D gene uncertain. The CDR3 sequence is 16 residues long. Looked up from germline, CDR1 is MNHEY and CDR2 is SMNVEV (reference sequence). V dropped 0 bases and J dropped 3 bases, with 12 bases sitting between them. CDR3 amino acids: CASSLSSSGIYNEQFF. The CDR3 DNA reads as TGTGCCAGCAGTTTATCGAGTAGTGGTATCTACAATGAGCAGTTCTTC.

A note on this clonotype: A junction boundary mismatches the germline segment, possibly from a read error. This chain joins TRBV6-1 and TRBJ1-1; D is uncertain. Germline V gene data show CDR1 as MNHNS and CDR2 as SASEGT. CDR3 length equals 13 residues. The CDR3 spells CASRREPNTEASF. In DNA form, the CDR3 reads TGTGCCAGCAGGCGAGAGCCCAACACTGAAGCTTCCTTT.